Below are 6 T cell receptor beta chains sequenced from a single sample in a study of identical twins. A single record per CDR3 protein comes from TCRdb applying MiXCR to the 5' RACE reads. This sample has about 20,000 distinct CDR3 sequences, with roughly 69% found just once. Sample: memory (CD45RO+) T cells sorted from blood. The receptor set was obtained from a young woman in good health. This table probably holds off-target reads from a library built for another chain.

The chain links TRBV20-1 to TRBJ1-1; D is unresolved. Germline V gives CDR1 DFQATT, CDR2 SNEGSKA (reference sequence). Trimming took off 4 bases at V and 2 bases at J, with 11 bases between the two ends. This CDR3 contains 13 residues. CDR3 in amino acids: CSATPGGNTEAFF. The CDR3 coding sequence is TGCAGTGCTACCCCGGGTGGAAACACTGAAGCTTTCTTT.

The chain couples TRBV24-1 to TRBJ2-1; D remains unclear. The ends were cut back, 10 bases at V and 2 bases at J, with 14 bases in the middle. Germline values: CDR1 KGHDR, CDR2 SFDVKD. This CDR3 has 14 residues. CDR3 sequence (DNA): TGTGCCACTCAAGACAATCAGGCCTACAATGAGCAGTTCTTC. Its translation is CATQDNQAYNEQFF.

The chain carries TRBV7-3 and TRBJ2-2, with 10 bases fitting TRBD2. This CDR3 comprises 15 residues. V lost 4 bases and J lost 5; bases outside the gene matches: 4. Germline V gives CDR1 SGHTA, CDR2 FQGTGA. The chain's CDR3 is CASSSSGLATGELFF. The DNA for the CDR3 is TGTGCCAGCAGCTCCTCGGGACTAGCGACCGGGGAGCTGTTTTTT.

The chain couples TRBV6-2 or TRBV6-3 to TRBJ2-3; D not resolved. Germline loops: CDR1 MNHEY, CDR2 SVGEGT. This CDR3 comprises 13 residues. V dropped 2 bases and J dropped 10 bases, with 13 bases sitting between them. This chain's CDR3 is CASSYVKAAPQYF. The CDR3 coding sequence is TGTGCCAGCAGTTACGTAAAAGCCGCCCCGCAGTATTTT.

This clonotype has a single count. The chain is built from TRBV18 and TRBJ1-1; possible D gene TRBD1, 5 bases. Germline V gene sequence: CDR1 KGHSH, CDR2 LQKENI. The CDR3 loop spans 14 amino acids. Trimming took off 2 bases at V and 1 base at J, with 8 bases between the two ends. CDR3: CASSPGGSNTEAFF. As DNA, the CDR3 is TGTGCCAGCTCACCAGGGGGTTCGAACACTGAAGCTTTCTTT.

The chain is built from TRBV29-1 and TRBJ2-7; D perhaps matches TRBD2 (6 bases). CDR3 length: 15 residues. The germline CDR1 and CDR2 sequences are SQVTM and ANQGSEA. Trimming stripped 5 bases from V and 4 bases from J, with 21 bases between. Here the CDR3 DNA reads TGCAGCGTTTGTAAGGGAGGACTACCCCCTTACGAGCAGTACTTC. Encoded protein: CSVCKGGLPPYEQYF.